This T cell receptor beta chain was identified in a study of T cell repertoires in cytomegalovirus infection. Study as a whole: Carrying CMV and the relevant HLA type showed in public TCR beta signatures. The study's findings and limits: Public TCR beta family frequency separated CMV-and-HLA carriers, including in an independent cohort. Dominant in the ex vivo response were TCR beta clonotypes restricted by HLA-C and specific for CMV.

This CDR3 is built from 14 residues. V gave up 4 bases and J gave up 4 bases, with 11 bases separating them. The sample holds many counts of this clonotype. Its antigen is still unknown. TCRdb ran MiXCR on the reads and lists one entry per CDR3 protein. The sample has roughly 78,000 distinct CDR3 sequences; 35% to 50% are singletons. The gene calls are TRBV12-3 or TRBV12-4 and TRBJ2-1; D gene ambiguous. The material sequenced was CD8+ T cells from cultured PBMCs, taken from culture after CMV antigen stimulation. The sequence was collected from a human donor in good health (CMV status not recorded). Some clones in this sample may be carry-over from other donors' samples. CDR3 bases: TGTGCCAGCAGTTCTGGCGGTTCATACAATGAGCAGTTCTTC. Amino acids: CASSSGGSYNEQFF.